This TCR beta chain was identified in a study of shared clonotypes between healthy human individuals. This CDR3 has 15 amino acids. With 0 bases removed from V and 1 base from J, the gap between germline ends came to 9 bases. Germline V gene data show CDR1 as SNHLY and CDR2 as FYNNEI. For this clone: Its cognate antigen is unknown.

Assay used: immunoSEQ multiplex PCR; TCRdb lists only in-frame clones, some missing. The table lists some 580,000 clones, 95% to 98% of them singletons. General observations from the study: Rarefaction showed that sequencing of sorted subsets was incomplete (despite large depth). Against clonotypes common to all four donors, non-shared ones had lower generation probabilities. How much donors shared clonotypes was expected to be affected by sequencing depth.

Naive CD8 cells lacked CD45RO and underwent positive selection for CCR7, leaving out terminally differentiated effector memory CD45RA+ cells. This sequence originates from a man younger than 40 in good health. The sample was naive CD8+ T cells sorted from blood. The rearrangement uses TRBV2 and TRBJ1-2, with D hard to call. CDR3 nucleotide sequence: TGTGCCAGCAGTGAAGCGAGAACCTTTAACTATGGCTACACCTTC. Residues: CASSEARTFNYGYTF.